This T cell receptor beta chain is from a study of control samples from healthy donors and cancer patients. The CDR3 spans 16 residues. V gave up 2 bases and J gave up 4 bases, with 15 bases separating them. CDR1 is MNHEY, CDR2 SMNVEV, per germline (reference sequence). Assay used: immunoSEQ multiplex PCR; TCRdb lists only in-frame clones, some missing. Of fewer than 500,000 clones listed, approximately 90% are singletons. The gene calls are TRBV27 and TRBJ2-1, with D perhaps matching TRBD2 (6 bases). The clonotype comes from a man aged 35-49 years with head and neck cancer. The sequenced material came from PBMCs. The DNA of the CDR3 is TGTGCCAGCAGTTTACAAGCGGGTGTAATATACAATGAGCAGTTCTTC. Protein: CASSLQAGVIYNEQFF.